The rows below give T cell receptor beta chains drawn from one sample of a study of beta chain features in type 1 diabetes. Measured with immunoSEQ multiplex PCR; TCRdb has only the in-frame clones, and not every one. The sample lists hundreds of thousands of clones, about 13% seen once, with 0.017% in the top ten. Sequencing was done on a sample of naive CD4+ T cells from blood. Receptor source: a man in his thirties or forties with type 1 diabetes. CDR3s leave out the opening cysteine and the closing phenylalanine or tryptophan. D genes are given only for firm matches.

v_gene	j_gene	d_gene	CDR3aa
TRBV7-2	TRBJ1-1	NA	ASSLQGNTEAF
TRBV6-5	TRBJ1-5	NA	ASSYTGDSNQPQH
TRBV29-1	TRBJ1-2	TRBD1	SVEDGGQPIYGYT
TRBV28	TRBJ2-1	TRBD2	ASNHGGLAGHDEQF
TRBV2	TRBJ1-4	NA	ASTGLANEKLF
TRBV4-1	TRBJ2-7	TRBD1	ASSYGQGPLYEQY
TRBV7-9	TRBJ2-7	TRBD1	ASSSLLTGLQDEQY
TRBV9	TRBJ2-7	TRBD1	ASSVDRGLEQY
TRBV30	TRBJ1-4	NA	AWSRNEKLF
TRBV28	TRBJ1-1	NA	ASSPPVGGRGEAF
TRBV5-6	TRBJ1-1	TRBD1	ASSSWTGVNTEAF
TRBV18	TRBJ2-7	TRBD1	ASSRDRTAQY
TRBV5-4	TRBJ2-2	NA	ASSWGGPNTGELF
TRBV30	TRBJ1-2	NA	AWNLGGNYGYT
TRBV7-9	TRBJ2-5	NA	ATPEEGGETQY
TRBV5-6	TRBJ1-5	TRBD1	ASSLAGRGLNQPQH
TRBV6-1	TRBJ1-5	NA	ASSPGANNQPQH
TRBV9	TRBJ2-2	NA	ASSPMSRTGELF
TRBV9	TRBJ2-1	TRBD2	ASSRALGAGDYNEQF
TRBV6-6	TRBJ1-5	TRBD1	ASRGQGGLQPQH
TRBV15	TRBJ1-4	NA	ATRDTTNEKLF
TRBV7-9	TRBJ2-3	NA	ASSPKTSTDTQY
TRBV29-1	TRBJ2-7	NA	SVRDTYSYEQY
TRBV29-1	TRBJ2-7	NA	SVGQNSYEQY
TRBV4-1	TRBJ2-5	NA	ASSQVSHRETQY